The source of this T cell receptor (beta chain) is a study of blood T cell repertoires in COVID-19. About the study: PBMCs, B-cell-depleted T cells, or T cells were the source of the cDNA or gDNA that made up the material.

The cohort comprised adults aged 18 to 89 years residing in 20 to 30 US areas. Cohort placement rested on clinical history that participants reported themselves. The table came from immunoSEQ multiplex PCR; TCRdb's copy has only in-frame clones and leaves some out. Here the sample spans approximately 280,000 clones, around 84% being singletons. This clone was counted a single time. The TCR originated in a man aged 35-49 years who had been exposed to COVID-19. Sequencing was carried out using PBMCs or T cells enriched from blood (not recorded which).

The CDR3 coding sequence is TGTGCCACCAGCAGAGACCCAGGGACTAGCGGGAGGGCCAACAATGAGCAGTTCTTC. This codes for CATSRDPGTSGRANNEQFF. The chain links TRBV15 to TRBJ2-1; 16 bases fit TRBD2. In germline, CDR1 is LNHNV, CDR2 YYDKDF (reference sequence). This CDR3 comprises 19 residues. Unmatched junction bases numbered 7, after V lost 0 bases and J lost 5 bases.